This T cell receptor beta chain was sequenced during a study of metastatic and nonmetastatic thyroid tumors. Study-level background: The study looked at repertoires side by side in blood and in tumor or nodule tissue from malignant and benign thyroid patients.

Authors' methods: A distant-metastasis classifier for papillary thyroid cancer was built using CDR3 differences across clinicopathological groups. TCRdb reanalyzed the PCR reads with MiXCR. The V and J calls here are based on TCRdb, not the publication. Altogether just under 20,000 clones are present, roughly 22% being singletons, with the ten largest covering around 8.1%. In the case of this clone: Antigen specificity is unknown.

Until they underwent thyroid surgery, no patient had received any treatment. Germline loops: CDR1 LNHDA, CDR2 SQIVND (reference sequence). Trimming left V 5 bases short and J 5 bases short, with 9 bases between. This CDR3 spans 12 amino acids. Findings of the study overall: Significantly higher TCR beta diversity was reportedly seen in malignant thyroid tumors than benign nodules, in blood and tumor.

The genes are TRBV19 and TRBJ1-2; a weak D match, TRBD1 (5 bases). The material sequenced was adjacent normal tissue. The sequence was obtained from a female donor with papillary thyroid cancer or a benign thyroid nodule (not recorded which). Some clones in this sample may be carry-over from other donors' samples. The DNA of the CDR3 is TGTGCCAGTAGTTCTGACAGATATGGCTACACCTTC. It yields the protein CASSSDRYGYTF.